This TCR beta chain was recorded in a study of regulatory T cells in long-lasting Graves disease. Study information: Over 5 years of antithyroid drugs plus positive TSH receptor antibodies defined persistent Graves' disease. Findings and limits, study-wide: Patients with persistent disease shared 2,500 or so public clonotypes, outpacing the 900 to 1,000 shared by new patients. TCR diversity in persistent Graves' patients was below that of newly diagnosed ones.

Library construction for TCR beta used iRepertoire HTBI primers and Arm-PCR of CDR3 regions. MiXCR was run by TCRdb on the multiplex PCR reads, yielding one entry per CDR3 protein. The sample consists of some 420,000 distinct CDR3 sequences, roughly 23% of them appearing once. With regard to this clonotype: The antigen is unknown. It may be a read error: a sequence one base away is much more abundant.

As to time point: persistent/refractory GD, antithyroid drugs over 5 years with positive TRAb. With RNA extracted from PBMCs as input, the TCR library was made. The source material was peripheral blood mononuclear cells (PBMCs), sampled when the disease was refractory, from a patient treated with antithyroid drugs. This TCR was sampled from a female donor with Graves disease.

In DNA, the CDR3 is TGTGCCAGCATCCGGTCCTCGGGGAACACTGAAGCTTCCTTT. Translated, it gives CASIRSSGNTEASF. V and J are TRBV28 and TRBJ1-1; D remains unclear. The CDR3 consists of 14 residues. CDR1 is MDHEN and CDR2 is SYDVKM in the germline V gene.